This T cell receptor beta chain was sequenced in a study of breast tumors, draining lymph nodes, adjacent tissues. Study-wide points: Tumor and nontumor repertoires were significantly more similar in luminal-like than in basal-like breast cancer.

This clonotype was detected once. Its antigen is unidentified. TCRdb independently ran MiXCR on the multiplex PCR reads; one entry per CDR3 protein. The sample holds about 15,000 distinct CDR3 sequences, around 49% seen once. The CDR3 covers 12 residues. Trimming removed 5 bases at V and 0 bases at J, with 8 bases between. Looked up from germline, CDR1 is DFQATT and CDR2 is SNEGSKA (reference sequence). This receptor was identified in a female donor with breast cancer. Some clones in this sample may be carry-over from other donors' samples. Sequencing was done on a sample of tumor-adjacent breast tissue. J is TRBJ2-7 and V is TRBV20-1, with TRBD1 as a possible D gene (5 bases). Written as DNA, the CDR3 is TGCAGTGCTCAGGACAACTCCTACGAGCAGTACTTC. Translating it yields CSAQDNSYEQYF.